Following are 30 T cell receptor beta chains from one sample sequenced in a study of blood T cells in healthy people across ages (dated by TCRdb to between 2015 and 2017). Libraries were built with 5' RACE. The second PCR ran for about 6 to 11 cycles and used a J-beta primer mix along with a sample-barcoded 5' primer. Using fastp at Q25 and MiXCR, TCRdb reprocessed the public reads and kept productive beta chains. Records with the same CDR3 protein are collapsed into one entry carrying the most frequent genes and DNA. The sample data list 1.8 million or so distinct CDR3 sequences, and approximately 40% of these were observed just once. The ten largest clones capture 23% of the sample. The sample was blood. These TCRs come from a human donor in good health.

This clonotype came up a few times. V gene TRBV20-1 combines with J gene TRBJ2-3; D might be TRBD1 or TRBD2, each matching 6 bases. CDR1 is DFQATT, CDR2 SNEGSKA, per germline (reference sequence). Trimming cost V 0 bases and J 2 bases, with 21 bases left between them. The CDR3 runs to 18 residues. The CDR3 protein is CSARDSGGSVSSTDTQYF. The CDR3 DNA is TGCAGTGCTAGAGATTCCGGGGGCTCCGTATCTTCCACAGATACGCAGTATTTT.

V gene TRBV4-3 combines with J gene TRBJ2-5; TRBD2 might be the D (6 bases). Looked up from germline, CDR1 is LGHNA and CDR2 is YSLEER. The CDR3 is 16 residues long. Trimming pared 3 bases from V and 5 bases from J, leaving 19 bases between. As DNA, the CDR3 is TGCGCCAGCAGCCAGGGTACCCTCTTTGGGGGGGAGACCCAGTACTTC. It translates to CASSQGTLFGGETQYF.

This chain links TRBV7-8 with TRBJ1-2; D gene ambiguous. The CDR3 covers 13 residues. Germline V gives CDR1 SGHVS, CDR2 FQNEAQ. Trimming left V 2 bases short and J 10 bases short, with 14 bases between. The CDR3 loop reads CASSLSEEGDYTF. In nucleotides, the CDR3 is TGTGCCAGCAGCTTATCAGAGGAAGGTGACTACACCTTC.

This clonotype was recorded many times. This sequence joins TRBV7-8 and TRBJ2-3; 9 nucleotides match TRBD1. The CDR3 extends over 17 amino acids. With 4 bases clipped from V and 3 bases from J, the junction kept 11 bases outside the gene matches. The germline V gene encodes CDR1 SGHVS and CDR2 FQNEAQ. The CDR3 DNA sequence: TGTGCCAGCAGCTACCACCCGGGACAGGGAGGAACAGATACGCAGTATTTT. Its protein product is CASSYHPGQGGTDTQYF.

This clonotype was counted many times. The J gene is TRBJ2-5, the V gene TRBV29-1; D could derive from TRBD1 or TRBD2 (5 bases each). The CDR3 contains 13 residues. The germline gives CDR1 SQVTM, CDR2 ANQGSEA. The V end lost 7 bases, the J end lost 5 bases, and 17 bases lay between the germline ends. DNA of the CDR3: TGCAGCGCCTCAGTGAGGGGAGCGGAGACCCAGTACTTC. Translating it yields CSASVRGAETQYF.

V gene TRBV4-1 combines with J gene TRBJ2-4; the match to TRBD2 covers 12 bases. The trim removed 4 bases at V and 8 bases at J, leaving 6 bases unmatched. Per the germline V gene, CDR1 is MGHRA and CDR2 is YSYEKL. The CDR3 is 15 amino acids. The CDR3 DNA sequence: TGCGCCAGCAGCCCCATGGCTAGCGGGGGGGACATTCAGTACTTC. Residues: CASSPMASGGDIQYF.

About this clonotype itself: Mismatch with germline at one junction end may stem from a read error. The chain links TRBV15 to TRBJ2-6; D not certain. Germline lookup yields CDR1 LNHNV and CDR2 YYDKDF (reference sequence). This CDR3 has 16 residues. The CDR3 loop reads CAISRDQSSGANVLTF. CDR3 sequence (DNA): TGCGCCATCAGCAGAGATCAGAGCTCTGGGGCCAACGTCCTGACTTTC.

As DNA, the CDR3 is TGTGCCAGCGGGCTCGGAGAGACCCAGTACTTC. Protein: CASGLGETQYF. This sequence joins TRBV25-1 and TRBJ2-5; D not resolved. The V end was cut by 8 bases, the J end by 4 bases, with 8 bases between. In germline, CDR1 is MGHDK, CDR2 SYGVNS. This CDR3 spans 11 amino acids.

This CDR3 is CASSLGWTPSGGFYEGGTQYF. DNA for the CDR3: TGTGCCAGCAGCTTAGGATGGACTCCTAGCGGGGGGTTTTATGAAGGAGGTACGCAGTATTTT. The chain uses TRBV11-1 and TRBJ2-3, with 11 bases aligning to TRBD2. CDR1 SGHAT and CDR2 FQDESV come from the germline V gene (reference sequence). There are 21 residues in the CDR3. J gave up 8 bases and V 1 base, and 23 bases lay outside the gene matches.

This clonotype was seen repeatedly, ten times or more. V is TRBV20-1 and J is TRBJ2-5; weak D call: TRBD1 (5 bases). The CDR3 is made up of 15 amino acids. Germline CDR1 reads DFQATT; CDR2 reads SNEGSKA (reference sequence). V shed 5 bases and J shed 4 bases, with 20 bases lying between them. The chain's CDR3 is CSAGKGVGIGETQYF. CDR3 sequence (DNA): TGCAGTGCTGGCAAAGGGGTGGGGATCGGAGAGACCCAGTACTTC.

The chain has TRBV25-1 and TRBJ1-5, with TRBD1 matching 7 bases. Germline assignment: CDR1 MGHDK and CDR2 SYGVNS. CDR3 size: 14 residues. The trim removed 6 bases at V and 2 bases at J, leaving 4 bases unmatched. CDR3 sequence reads: CASRATGGNQPQHF. The DNA for the CDR3 is TGTGCCAGCAGGGCCACAGGGGGCAATCAGCCCCAGCATTTT.

This clonotype was recorded a few times. The chain links TRBV7-2 to TRBJ1-2; 8 bases are shared with TRBD1. This CDR3 spans 15 amino acids. The V gene's germline CDR1 is SGHTA and CDR2 FQGNSA. J lost 3 bases, V lost 10 bases, and 13 bases had no gene match. CDR3 amino acids: CANTNRRGQDYGYTF. The CDR3 DNA follows: TGTGCCAACACCAACCGCAGGGGGCAGGACTATGGCTACACCTTC.

This chain joins TRBV6-2 or TRBV6-3 and TRBJ1-2; no clear D. This CDR3 contains 12 residues. The ends were cut back, 6 bases at V and 8 bases at J, with 13 bases in the middle. The germline V gene encodes CDR1 MNHEY and CDR2 SVGEGT. The CDR3 region has the DNA TGTGCCAGCAGCCAAGTTATGAGGGGCTACACCTTC. Translating it yields CASSQVMRGYTF.

V usage is TRBV6-1 and J usage is TRBJ2-7; TRBD1 agrees at 9 bases. The germline V gene has CDR1 MNHNS and CDR2 SASEGT. V lost 7 bases and J lost 2; bases outside the gene matches: 6. The CDR3 is 14 amino acids. The DNA of the CDR3 is TGTGCCAGCACTCTGAGGGACAGGGCCTACGAGCAGTACTTC. Amino acid sequence: CASTLRDRAYEQYF.

This clonotype turned up a few times. The rearrangement links TRBV6-6 to TRBJ1-4; 8 bases are shared with TRBD1. The V and J ends lost 2 bases and 8 bases, in that order; junction bases with no gene match: 10. Looked up from germline, CDR1 is MNHNY and CDR2 is SVGAGI (reference sequence). The CDR3 is 16 amino acids. Written as DNA, the CDR3 is TGTGCCAGCAGTTACGGACCAGGGGGCTCAAGGGAAAAACTGTTTTTT. It specifies CASSYGPGGSREKLFF.

The table lists this clonotype with many counts. V gene TRBV27 combines with J gene TRBJ2-5; TRBD2 is a possible D gene (5 bases). The ends were cut back, 6 bases at V and 5 bases at J, with 22 bases in the middle. Germline loops: CDR1 MNHEY, CDR2 SMNVEV (reference sequence). The CDR3 runs 16 residues. The CDR3 here is CASSPDGEGSEETQYF. CDR3 nucleotides: TGTGCCAGCAGCCCCGACGGGGAAGGATCTGAGGAGACCCAGTACTTC.

The rearrangement joins TRBV28 to TRBJ2-3; 12 nucleotides align to TRBD1. The CDR3 consists of 18 residues. V lost 3 bases, J lost 6 bases, and 13 bases stayed unmatched. Germline values: CDR1 MDHEN, CDR2 SYDVKM. The CDR3 coding sequence is TGTGCCAGCAGTTTTACACCTTTCGGGACAGGGGGCTTGGATACGCAGTATTTT. Residues: CASSFTPFGTGGLDTQYF.

This chain joins TRBV25-1 and TRBJ2-7; possible D gene TRBD1, 5 bases. The CDR3 sequence is 13 residues long. Trimming pared 6 bases from V and 8 bases from J, leaving 17 bases between. CDR1 MGHDK and CDR2 SYGVNS come from the germline V gene. The CDR3 sequence is CASSTTGISKQYF. The DNA for the CDR3 is TGTGCCAGCAGCACCACAGGAATTAGTAAGCAGTACTTC.

J is TRBJ2-7 and V is TRBV7-2; D perhaps matches TRBD2 (6 bases). CDR3 size: 16 residues. The V gene's germline CDR1 is SGHTA and CDR2 FQGNSA. V was cut by 3 bases and J by 7 bases, with 22 bases left in between. The CDR3 sequence: CASSFTSPGALFEQYF. The CDR3, as DNA: TGTGCCAGCAGCTTTACGTCGCCGGGAGCCCTATTTGAGCAGTACTTC.

This chain joins TRBV9 and TRBJ2-2, with 7 bases fitting TRBD1. CDR1 and CDR2 (germline): SGDLS, YYNGEE. Unmatched junction bases numbered 2, after V lost 3 bases and J lost 0 bases. This CDR3 has 15 amino acids. The CDR3 region is CASSDRGANTGELFF. The CDR3 region has the DNA TGTGCCAGCAGCGACAGGGGCGCGAACACCGGGGAGCTGTTTTTT. Filled out from reference TRBV9 and TRBJ2-2, the complete variable domain reads DSGVTQTPKHLITATGQRVTLRCSPRSGDLSVYWYQQSLDQGLQFLIQYYNGEERAKGNILERFSAQQFPDLHSELNLSSLELGDSALYFCASSDRGANTGELFFGEGSRLTVL.

This clonotype appeared a few times. This chain joins TRBV6-2 or TRBV6-3 and TRBJ1-1, with no clear D. This CDR3 region has 12 residues. Germline V gene sequence: CDR1 MNHEY, CDR2 SVGEGT. V was cut by 7 bases and J by 3 bases, with 9 bases left in between. The CDR3 protein is CASNLGHTEAFF. The CDR3 DNA reads as TGTGCCAGCAATTTGGGCCACACTGAAGCTTTCTTT.

The V gene is TRBV20-1, the J gene TRBJ1-2; 8 bases agree with TRBD1. Germline V gives CDR1 DFQATT, CDR2 SNEGSKA (reference sequence). The CDR3 has 14 residues. V shed 6 bases, J shed 2 bases, and the junction held 8 bases outside the gene matches. The CDR3 here is CSASPDRVNYGYTF. CDR3 DNA sequence: TGCAGTGCGTCACCGGACAGGGTGAACTATGGCTACACCTTC.

Here the CDR3 reads CATSRDNVNEQFF. CDR3 DNA: TGTGCCACCAGCAGAGATAACGTCAATGAGCAGTTCTTC. The chain recombines TRBV15 with TRBJ2-1; the D is unclear. V was trimmed by 0 bases and J by 6 bases, leaving 6 bases between them. Germline CDR1 reads LNHNV; CDR2 reads YYDKDF (reference sequence). This CDR3 region has 13 residues.

The V call is TRBV6-2 or TRBV6-3, the J call TRBJ2-7; weak D call: TRBD2 (5 bases). Germline V CDR1 and CDR2: MNHEY, SVGEGT. This CDR3 has 12 amino acids. V gave up 6 bases and J gave up 5 bases, with 11 bases separating them. CDR3 in amino acids: CASSLDYDEQYF. CDR3 DNA sequence: TGTGCCAGCAGCTTAGACTACGACGAGCAGTACTTC.

This clonotype has more than one count but fewer than ten. A junction end diverges from the germline sequence, so it may reflect a read error. The V and J genes are TRBV6-6 and TRBJ2-4, with 10 nucleotides matching TRBD1. CDR3 size: 16 residues. The germline V gene encodes CDR1 MNHNY and CDR2 SVGAGI (reference sequence). CDR3 in DNA: TGTGCCAGTAGTTACAACCGGGACAGGGGAGGGAACATTCAGTACTTC. This encodes CASSYNRDRGGNIQYF.

In its sample, this clonotype was seen a few times. The chain joins TRBV12-3 or TRBV12-4 to TRBJ2-1, with a possible D match to TRBD2 (5 bases). The CDR3 consists of 13 residues. Trimming removed 3 bases at V and 8 bases at J, with 11 bases between. CDR3 bases: TGTGCCAGCAGTTTCCCTGGACTGGATGAGCAGTTCTTC. This sequence encodes CASSFPGLDEQFF.

This chain uses TRBV13 with TRBJ2-5, with 7 bases matching TRBD2. With V trimmed by 4 bases and J by 5 bases, 13 bases remained unmatched. From germline, CDR1 is PRHDT and CDR2 FYEKMQ (reference sequence). The CDR3 consists of 16 residues. In DNA form, the CDR3 reads TGTGCCAGCAGCTCCCGCGAGCGGGGTGTAAAGGAGACCCAGTACTTC. Protein product: CASSSRERGVKETQYF.

CDR3 region: CASSLYPNNEQFF. CDR3 sequence (DNA): TGTGCCAGCAGCTTGTATCCTAACAATGAGCAGTTCTTC. This chain uses TRBV5-5 with TRBJ2-1; no clear D gene. The CDR3 loop spans 13 amino acids. V was trimmed by 1 base and J by 5 bases, leaving 7 bases between them. Germline V gives CDR1 SGHKS, CDR2 YYEKEE (reference sequence). Combining the CDR3 with reference TRBV5-5 and TRBJ2-1 gives the whole variable domain DAGVTQSPTHLIKTRGQQVTLRCSPISGHKSVSWYQQVLGQGPQFIFQYYEKEERGRGNFPDRFSARQFPNYSSELNVNALLLGDSALYLCASSLYPNNEQFFGPGTRLTVL.

This sequence joins TRBV6-1 and TRBJ1-5; no definite D call. With 0 bases removed from V and 9 bases from J, the gap between germline ends came to 9 bases. Per germline, CDR1 MNHNS and CDR2 SASEGT. This CDR3 is 13 amino acids long. Here the CDR3 DNA reads TGTGCCAGCAGTGAAGCGCCGGACCTGCCCCAGCATTTT. It codes for CASSEAPDLPQHF.

This clonotype was seen a handful of times. The junction departs from the called germline gene at one end, perhaps through a read error. The chain combines TRBV5-5 with TRBJ1-5; 8 bases line up with TRBD1. The CDR3 has 15 residues. The V gene's germline CDR1 is SGHKS and CDR2 YYEKEE (reference sequence). Here the CDR3 DNA reads TGTACCAGCAGCCCTTCGGGACAGGCTCATCAGCCCCAGCATTTT. It yields the protein CTSSPSGQAHQPQHF.